Listed below are T cell receptor beta chains from one sample, sequenced in a study of cytomegalovirus exposure and HLA in healthy donors. Using immunoSEQ multiplex PCR, the repertoire was profiled, and TCRdb retains in-frame clones only, with some absent. The profile shows about 160,000 clones, roughly 77% of them singletons. Input material: PBMCs. The receptors originated from a human donor in good health. CDR3s include the opening cysteine and the closing phenylalanine or tryptophan. A D gene is named only where the DNA matches it firmly. The listing skips clone size in some rows; elsewhere it reads once, few, many or a size class.

v_gene,d_gene,j_gene,abundance,CDR3aa,CDR3nt
TRBV5-5,TRBD1,TRBJ2-5,.,CASSSIQGAVAETQYF,TGTGCCAGCAGCTCCATACAGGGGGCGGTAGCAGAGACCCAGTACTTC
TRBV4-1,TRBD1,TRBJ1-1,.,CASSPGGQGGDYTEAFF,TGCGCCAGCAGCCCCGGTGGACAGGGGGGTGATTACACTGAAGCTTTCTTT
TRBV10-2,.,TRBJ1-1,.,CASSVVRNTEAFF,TGCGCCAGCAGTGTTGTCAGAAACACTGAAGCTTTCTTT
TRBV9,.,TRBJ2-3,.,CASSVYEGRSDTQYF,TGTGCCAGCAGCGTCTACGAGGGCCGGTCAGATACGCAGTATTTT
TRBV5-6,.,TRBJ1-1,.,CASSLLSNTEAFF,TGTGCCAGCAGCTTGCTTAGTAACACTGAAGCTTTCTTT
TRBV28,.,TRBJ2-5,.,CASRRRKETQYF,TGTGCCAGCAGGCGGAGGAAAGAGACCCAGTACTTC
TRBV6-5,TRBD1,TRBJ1-1,few,CASHWTGGTEAFF,TGTGCCAGCCACTGGACAGGAGGGACTGAAGCTTTCTTT
TRBV7-8,TRBD1,TRBJ2-7,.,CASSLDGTESYEQYF,TGTGCCAGCAGCTTAGACGGGACAGAGTCCTACGAGCAGTACTTC
TRBV5-8,.,TRBJ1-5,once,CASSLFFSNQPQHF,TGTGCCAGCAGCCTTTTTTTCTCCAATCAGCCCCAGCATTTT
TRBV19,.,TRBJ1-1,.,CASSPLTEKNTEAFF,TGTGCCAGTAGCCCCTTGACAGAAAAAAACACTGAAGCTTTCTTT
TRBV28,TRBD1,TRBJ2-5,once,CASSLGETGQVEETQYF,TGTGCCAGCAGTTTAGGGGAGACAGGGCAGGTCGAAGAGACCCAGTACTTC
TRBV2,.,TRBJ2-1,.,CASTQLSYNEQFF,TGTGCCAGCACCCAGTTATCCTACAATGAGCAGTTCTTC
TRBV6-1,.,TRBJ2-5,.,CASRGDSQETQYF,TGTGCCAGCAGGGGTGACAGTCAAGAGACCCAGTACTTC
TRBV28,.,TRBJ2-7,.,CATVTGSSYEQYF,TGTGCCACTGTAACAGGAAGCTCCTACGAGCAGTACTTC
TRBV2,TRBD1,TRBJ1-2,.,CASRPTGVYGYTF,TGTGCCAGCAGACCAACAGGGGTCTATGGCTACACCTTC
TRBV7-6,.,TRBJ2-7,.,CASSLGTAGVATYEQYF,TGTGCCAGCAGCTTAGGTACTGCCGGGGTTGCCACCTACGAGCAGTACTTC
TRBV5-4,.,TRBJ2-1,.,CASSISGGNEQFF,TGTGCCAGCAGCATATCAGGGGGGAATGAGCAGTTCTTC
TRBV2,TRBD1,TRBJ1-1,.,CASSEAGHTGVNTEAFF,TGTGCCAGCAGTGAAGCTGGCCATACAGGGGTCAACACTGAAGCTTTCTTT
TRBV5-6,.,TRBJ2-1,.,CASSFHSYDTNNEQFF,TGTGCCAGCAGCTTCCACAGTTATGACACCAACAATGAGCAGTTCTTC
TRBV18,.,TRBJ2-7,.,CASSPRETSEQYF,TGTGCCAGCTCACCTCGGGAGACCTCCGAGCAGTACTTC
TRBV10-2,.,TRBJ2-1,.,CASLYSGSYNEQFF,TGCGCCAGCCTTTATAGCGGCTCCTACAATGAGCAGTTCTTC
TRBV2,.,TRBJ1-2,.,CASSPTPNYGYTF,TGTGCCAGCAGTCCAACTCCTAACTATGGCTACACCTTC
TRBV4-1,TRBD1,TRBJ1-2,.,CASSQGVARGGYTF,TGCGCCAGCAGCCAAGGAGTGGCCAGGGGGGGCTACACCTTC
TRBV7-8,.,TRBJ1-1,.,CASSLGARRTEAFF,TGTGCCAGCAGCTTAGGGGCAAGGAGGACTGAAGCTTTCTTT
TRBV6-1,TRBD2,TRBJ2-1,.,CASSKAGPLINEQFF,TGTGCCAGCAGCAAAGCGGGACCTCTGATCAATGAGCAGTTCTTC
TRBV6-1,TRBD1,TRBJ1-2,once,CASSDRGHYGYTF,TGTGCCAGCAGTGACAGGGGGCACTATGGCTACACCTTC
TRBV28,.,TRBJ2-1,.,CASSPLAPFSYNEQFF,TGTGCCAGCAGTCCCCTAGCACCCTTCTCCTACAATGAGCAGTTCTTC
TRBV5-4,TRBD1,TRBJ2-7,.,CASSSGQGGYEQYF,TGTGCCAGCAGCTCGGGACAGGGGGGGTACGAGCAGTACTTC
TRBV19,.,TRBJ2-7,.,CASSIAQGRHYEQYF,TGTGCCAGTAGTATAGCGCAGGGGCGACACTACGAGCAGTACTTC
TRBV7-8,TRBD2,TRBJ2-1,few,CASTSLAGVKEQFF,TGTGCCAGCACGAGTCTAGCGGGAGTAAAAGAGCAGTTCTTC
TRBV29-1,.,TRBJ2-3,.,CSVEEGVLGSATDTQYF,TGCAGCGTTGAGGAAGGCGTACTCGGGAGCGCCACAGATACGCAGTATTTT
TRBV29-1,.,TRBJ1-2,.,CSVGDPQGFSYGYTF,TGCAGCGTTGGGGACCCACAGGGTTTTTCCTATGGCTACACCTTC
TRBV28,TRBD1,TRBJ1-5,few,CASTRQGRWPQHF,TGTGCCAGCACCCGACAGGGCAGATGGCCCCAGCATTTT
TRBV5-1,.,TRBJ1-1,.,CASSLGRVVTEAFF,TGCGCCAGCAGCTTGGGCAGGGTAGTCACTGAAGCTTTCTTT
TRBV5-8,.,TRBJ2-2,.,CASSFLVNTGELFF,TGTGCCAGCAGCTTTCTCGTCAACACCGGGGAGCTGTTTTTT
TRBV6-1,.,TRBJ1-2,.,CASSEVRVYGYTF,TGTGCCAGCAGTGAAGTACGAGTCTATGGCTACACCTTC
TRBV6-5,.,TRBJ1-1,.,CASSLGTSNTEAFF,TGTGCCAGCAGCCTCGGGACTTCGAACACTGAAGCTTTCTTT
TRBV7-2,.,TRBJ1-2,.,CASSLNLIRGYGYTF,TGTGCCAGCAGCTTAAATTTAATCAGGGGTTATGGCTACACCTTC
TRBV27,.,TRBJ2-2,.,CASSMTVLGGELFF,TGTGCCAGCAGTATGACAGTTCTCGGCGGGGAGCTGTTTTTT
TRBV28,.,TRBJ2-5,.,CASRNRQNQETQYF,TGTGCCAGCAGGAACAGACAAAACCAAGAGACCCAGTACTTC
TRBV7-9,TRBD1,TRBJ2-7,.,CASSLTGDDQYF,TGTGCCAGCAGCCTCACAGGGGATGATCAGTACTTC
TRBV2,TRBD1,TRBJ2-7,.,CASISRTGGFEQYF,TGTGCCAGCATATCTAGGACAGGGGGCTTCGAGCAGTACTTC
TRBV15,TRBD1,TRBJ1-2,.,CATSRDGDDRDGYYGYTF,TGTGCCACCAGCAGAGATGGGGATGACAGGGATGGATACTATGGCTACACCTTC
TRBV9,TRBD1,TRBJ2-7,.,CASSVSGTALYEQYF,TGTGCCAGCAGCGTTTCCGGGACAGCGCTCTACGAGCAGTACTTC
TRBV28,TRBD2,TRBJ2-3,few,CASFSGRSTDTQYF,TGTGCCAGTTTTAGCGGGAGGAGCACAGATACGCAGTATTTT
TRBV19,TRBD2,TRBJ2-1,.,CASGLLAGLVGEQFF,TGTGCCAGTGGGTTACTAGCGGGATTGGTGGGGGAGCAGTTCTTC
TRBV7-2,TRBD2,TRBJ2-7,.,CASSSLWGGQYEQYF,TGTGCCAGCAGCTCCTTGTGGGGAGGGCAGTACGAGCAGTACTTC
TRBV6-5,TRBD1,TRBJ2-2,.,CASSFSDRVWTGELFF,TGTGCCAGCAGTTTCTCTGACAGGGTGTGGACCGGGGAGCTGTTTTTT
TRBV10-2,.,TRBJ1-2,once,CASSAGHNYGYTF,TGCGCCAGCAGTGCAGGGCATAACTATGGCTACACCTTC
TRBV9,TRBD2,TRBJ2-3,once,CASSAPLGLAADTQYF,TGTGCCAGCAGCGCGCCCCTCGGACTAGCTGCTGATACGCAGTATTTT
TRBV19,.,TRBJ2-3,.,CASSNPGADTQYF,TGTGCCAGTAGTAACCCAGGGGCAGATACGCAGTATTTT
TRBV9,.,TRBJ1-5,.,CASSVGTQGRQPQHF,TGTGCCAGCAGCGTAGGAACGCAGGGGCGTCAGCCCCAGCATTTT
TRBV28,TRBD1,TRBJ2-7,.,CASSQPGTGAYEQYF,TGTGCCAGCAGTCAACCCGGGACAGGTGCTTACGAGCAGTACTTC
TRBV4-3,.,TRBJ2-1,.,CASSQRLHSYNEQFF,TGCGCCAGCAGCCAGAGACTTCACTCCTACAATGAGCAGTTCTTC
TRBV30,.,TRBJ2-3,.,CAWSFAGTDTQYF,TGTGCCTGGAGTTTCGCAGGAACAGATACGCAGTATTTT
TRBV6-6,TRBD1,TRBJ1-3,few,CASLRGRSGNTIYF,TGTGCCAGCTTGAGGGGGCGTAGTGGAAACACCATATATTTT
TRBV6-5,.,TRBJ1-3,.,CASSRGSRGNTIYF,TGTGCCAGCAGCAGGGGTTCGAGGGGAAACACCATATATTTT
TRBV28,.,TRBJ1-5,.,CASSAASEWVSNQPQHF,TGTGCCAGCAGTGCCGCTTCGGAGTGGGTGAGCAATCAGCCCCAGCATTTT
TRBV15,.,TRBJ1-2,few,CATSRDRTGSGGYTF,TGTGCCACCAGCAGAGATCGTACAGGTTCAGGCGGCTACACCTTC